This T cell receptor beta chain was sequenced in a study of T cells in Graves' hyperthyroidism and ophthalmopathy. Study-wide findings and caveats: In the analysis, a 13 V-J model separated ophthalmopathy from stable hyperthyroidism. Ophthalmopathy was identified by the model a median roughly 6.5 months ahead of onset.

Diagnosing involved the use of clinical symptoms, serum thyroxine and TRAb, thyroid ultrasound and orbital computed tomography. Amplification yielded TCR beta CDR3 regions, with RNA transcripts as the source. HTBI primers drove first-round RT-PCR of the TCR CDR3. TCRdb re-analysed the multiplex PCR reads in MiXCR, keeping a single row per CDR3 protein. This sample has 400,000 to 500,000 distinct CDR3 sequences, with roughly 14% found just once. The germline V and J ends were trimmed by 3 bases and 4 bases, with 10 bases remaining between them. This CDR3 spans 13 amino acids. Germline CDR1 DFQATT, CDR2 SNEGSKA (reference sequence). This clonotype was found many times. What it recognizes is unknown.

Specimen: blood. This chain connects TRBV20-1 to TRBJ1-3, with D possibly matching TRBD1 (6 bases). The clonotype comes from a man younger than 35 with Graves' ophthalmopathy. CDR3 protein: CSASEGTGNTIYF. Written as DNA, the CDR3 is TGCAGTGCTAGCGAAGGGACAGGAAACACCATATATTTT.